The 13 T cell receptor beta chains listed next were all sequenced from one sample in a study of neurological immune-mediated disorders. TCRdb re-called the 5' RACE reads through MiXCR, storing one row per CDR3 protein. The sample lists some 35,000 distinct CDR3 sequences, more than 9% occurring once. Sequencing used CD4+ T cells from blood. The receptors originated from a woman aged 30 to 39 with HTLV-1-associated myelopathy (HAM/TSP).

This clonotype was recorded at least ten times. CDR3 sequence (DNA): TGCAGTGCTAGACGGGGGGCCTACGAGCAGTACTTC. Translating gives CSARRGAYEQYF. The chain has TRBV20-1 and TRBJ2-7; 7 nucleotides align to TRBD2. Germline V lookup: CDR1 DFQATT, CDR2 SNEGSKA (reference sequence). This CDR3 is built from 12 residues. The V segment lost 2 bases and the J segment 2 bases; nucleotides outside the gene matches: 0.

This clonotype was seen many times. The rearrangement links TRBV4-1 to TRBJ1-2; tentative D call: TRBD1 (5 bases). CDR1 and CDR2 (germline): MGHRA, YSYEKL. The CDR3 is made up of 17 amino acids. Trimming cost V 1 base and J 4 bases, with 19 bases left between them. CDR3 residues: CASSQGTPGRIFYGYTF. CDR3 DNA: TGCGCCAGCAGCCAAGGAACCCCGGGACGGATCTTCTATGGCTACACCTTC.

This clonotype was observed at least ten times. This rearrangement joins TRBV5-1 to TRBJ2-1; TRBD1 matches 7 bases. Germline trimming cut 4 bases from V and 15 bases from J; bases unmatched to any gene: 10. Per germline, CDR1 SGHRS and CDR2 YFSETQ. The CDR3 spans 12 residues. The CDR3 protein is CASSPGQAPGFF. In DNA form, the CDR3 reads TGCGCCAGCAGCCCCGGACAGGCCCCGGGGTTCTTC.

The J gene is TRBJ2-7, the V gene TRBV20-1; 8 bases are shared with TRBD1. V lost 3 bases, J lost 3 bases, and 4 bases stayed unmatched. The CDR3 is 13 residues long. The germline gives CDR1 DFQATT, CDR2 SNEGSKA (reference sequence). CDR3 residues: CSASRQGFYEQYF. The CDR3 DNA is TGCAGTGCTAGCCGACAGGGGTTCTACGAGCAGTACTTC.

This clonotype was seen many times. The rearrangement uses TRBV20-1 and TRBJ2-7; D gene unclear. The V gene's germline CDR1 is DFQATT and CDR2 SNEGSKA (reference sequence). V lost 3 bases to trimming and J lost 2 bases, with 5 bases between them. This CDR3 has 11 residues. The CDR3 region is CSARNAYEQYF. The CDR3 coding sequence is TGCAGTGCTAGGAACGCCTACGAGCAGTACTTC.

This clonotype was seen many times. The chain links TRBV20-1 to TRBJ1-6; possibly TRBD1 for D (6 bases). The CDR3 runs to 14 residues. Germline-derived CDR1 and CDR2 are DFQATT and SNEGSKA (reference sequence). V was clipped by 0 bases and J by 7 bases, with 10 bases between them. The CDR3 DNA is TGCAGTGCTAGAGATCAGGACAGAAATTCACCCCTCCACTTT. Translating it yields CSARDQDRNSPLHF.

This clonotype has a count of ten or more. This chain connects TRBV24-1 to TRBJ2-1; 11 nucleotides align to TRBD1. Germline V CDR1 and CDR2: KGHDR, SFDVKD. CDR3 size: 14 residues. J was trimmed by 0 bases and V by 9 bases; bases with no gene match: 0. The DNA for the CDR3 is TGTGCCACCGGGACAGGGGGCTCCTACAATGAGCAGTTCTTC. Translated, it gives CATGTGGSYNEQFF.

This clonotype was detected ten times or more. This rearrangement joins TRBV12-3 or TRBV12-4 to TRBJ2-3, with D perhaps matching TRBD1 (6 bases). Trimming removed 4 bases at V and 1 base at J, with 9 bases between. The CDR3 extends over 14 amino acids. The CDR3 loop is CASSYREGTDTQYF. CDR3 DNA sequence: TGTGCCAGCAGTTACAGGGAAGGCACAGATACGCAGTATTTT.

At least ten counts were recorded for this clonotype. CDR3 sequence: CATSDSGDRGLFF. In nucleotides, the CDR3 is TGTGCCACCAGTGATTCGGGGGACAGGGGGCTTTTCTTC. The chain employs TRBV24-1 and TRBJ2-1, with 12 nucleotides matching TRBD1. The length of the CDR3 is 13 residues. CDR1 is KGHDR, CDR2 SFDVKD, per germline. The V segment lost 2 bases and the J segment 16 bases; nucleotides outside the gene matches: 5.

This clonotype was observed many times. The genes are TRBV5-1 and TRBJ1-4, with TRBD1 matching 7 bases. Germline V gene data show CDR1 as SGHRS and CDR2 as YFSETQ. V was clipped by 4 bases and J by 7 bases; unmatched bases: 10. The CDR3 sequence is 15 residues long. The CDR3 region has the DNA TGCGCCAGCAGCACAGACAGGGCTGGAGGTGAAAAACTGTTTTTT. Its translation: CASSTDRAGGEKLFF. The entire variable domain, with the rest obtained from reference TRBV5-1 and TRBJ1-4, is as follows: KAGVTQTPRYLIKTRGQQVTLSCSPISGHRSVSWYQQTPGQGLQFLFEYFSETQRNKGNFPGRFSGRQFSNSRSEMNVSTLELGDSALYLCASSTDRAGGEKLFFGSGTQLSVL.

This clonotype has at least ten counts. V and J are TRBV5-1 and TRBJ1-4, with no clear D. This CDR3 spans 17 amino acids. V was pared by 4 bases and J by 0 bases, with 16 bases between. Per germline, CDR1 SGHRS and CDR2 YFSETQ. The CDR3 DNA is TGCGCCAGCAGCCTAAATGGATTCTCAGCAACTAATGAAAAACTGTTTTTT. It encodes CASSLNGFSATNEKLFF.

This clonotype was seen at least ten times. This sequence joins TRBV20-1 and TRBJ2-1; TRBD2 is a possible D gene (5 bases). With 6 bases removed from V and 0 bases from J, the gap between germline ends came to 15 bases. The CDR3 consists of 15 residues. In germline, CDR1 is DFQATT, CDR2 SNEGSKA (reference sequence). CDR3 amino acids: CSATTRVSSYNEQFF. The CDR3 DNA is TGCAGTGCAACGACGAGGGTTAGCTCCTACAATGAGCAGTTCTTC.

At least ten counts were recorded for this clonotype. The chain joins TRBV5-1 to TRBJ2-1, with 9 bases identical to TRBD1. The CDR3 covers 16 residues. V gave up 3 bases and J gave up 7 bases; unmatched junction bases: 11. The germline gives CDR1 SGHRS, CDR2 YFSETQ. The CDR3 DNA reads as TGCGCCAGCAGCTACATCACAGGGGGCGGCGGGAATGAGCAGTTCTTC. It specifies CASSYITGGGGNEQFF.